These 27 T cell receptor beta chains originate from one sample sequenced in a study of T cell changes during pregnancy in multiple sclerosis. Sequencing used immunoSEQ multiplex PCR; TCRdb keeps in-frame clones, though not all of them. The table lists just over 20,000 clones, around nine tenths of them singletons, with 5% to 6% in the top ten. The sequencing used CD8+ T cells from peripheral blood mononuclear cells, collected in the second trimester of pregnancy. The receptor set was obtained from a female donor in good health, enrolled as a control in a pregnancy study.

V usage is TRBV7-9 and J usage is TRBJ1-2; perhaps TRBD1 as D (6 bases). Trimming cost V 4 bases and J 3 bases, with 15 bases left between them. From germline, CDR1 is SEHNR and CDR2 FQNEAQ (reference sequence). There are 15 residues in the CDR3. Here the CDR3 DNA reads TGTGCCAGCAGCTCCCGGGACACGTTTTACTATGGCTACACCTTC. This codes for CASSSRDTFYYGYTF.

J is TRBJ2-1 and V is TRBV9, with a possible D match to TRBD1 (6 bases). V gave up 0 bases and J gave up 1 base, with 8 bases separating them. CDR3 length: 15 amino acids. In germline, CDR1 is SGDLS, CDR2 YYNGEE. CDR3 region: CASSVEGVSYNEQFF. The CDR3 DNA reads TGTGCCAGCAGCGTAGAGGGGGTTTCCTACAATGAGCAGTTCTTC.

J is TRBJ2-1 and V is TRBV7-8, with TRBD2 matching 7 bases. V shed 5 bases and J 4 bases; nucleotides not matched to a gene: 14. Germline CDR1 SGHVS, CDR2 FQNEAQ. The CDR3 is 17 residues long. The CDR3 DNA follows: TGTGCCAGCAGCGGGGGGGGAGGGGACTCTCATTACAATGAGCAGTTCTTC. Protein product: CASSGGGGDSHYNEQFF. Supplemented by reference TRBV7-8 and TRBJ2-1, the full variable domain reads GAGVSQSPRYKVAKRGQDVALRCDPISGHVSLFWYQQALGQGPEFLTYFQNEAQLDKSGLPSDRFFAERPEGSVSTLKIQRTQQEDSAVYLCASSGGGGDSHYNEQFFGPGTRLTVL.

The chain combines TRBV4-1 with TRBJ1-2; possibly TRBD1 for D (5 bases). Trimming cost V 5 bases and J 3 bases, with 25 bases left between them. CDR3 size: 18 residues. The V gene's germline CDR1 is MGHRA and CDR2 YSYEKL. The CDR3 is CASSSSPFVGAIYYGYTF. CDR3 DNA: TGCGCCAGCAGCTCAAGTCCCTTTGTAGGGGCGATCTACTATGGCTACACCTTC.

The rearrangement uses TRBV9 and TRBJ2-7; 12 bases line up with TRBD2. Unmatched junction bases numbered 0, after V lost 0 bases and J lost 2 bases. The CDR3 contains 15 residues. Per the germline V gene, CDR1 is SGDLS and CDR2 is YYNGEE. This CDR3 is CASSVASGRAYEQYF. CDR3 DNA: TGTGCCAGCAGCGTAGCTAGCGGGAGGGCCTACGAGCAGTACTTC. The entire variable domain, with the rest obtained from reference TRBV9 and TRBJ2-7, is as follows: DSGVTQTPKHLITATGQRVTLRCSPRSGDLSVYWYQQSLDQGLQFLIQYYNGEERAKGNILERFSAQQFPDLHSELNLSSLELGDSALYFCASSVASGRAYEQYFGPGTRLTVT.

The chain joins TRBV6-4 to TRBJ2-1; 8 bases fit TRBD2. With 3 bases clipped from V and 8 bases from J, the junction kept 6 bases outside the gene matches. The V gene's germline CDR1 is MRHNA and CDR2 SNTAGT. The CDR3 covers 14 residues. The CDR3 spells CASSESGSLDEQFF. The CDR3 region has the DNA TGTGCCAGCAGTGAGAGCGGGAGTTTGGATGAGCAGTTCTTC.

The rearrangement uses TRBV28 and TRBJ2-7, with D perhaps TRBD2 (5 bases). Trimming pared 4 bases from V and 5 bases from J, leaving 9 bases between. The V gene's germline CDR1 is MDHEN and CDR2 SYDVKM. The CDR3 is 12 amino acids. CDR3 protein: CASSSGENEQYF. The DNA for the CDR3 is TGTGCCAGCAGTTCCGGGGAGAACGAGCAGTACTTC.

V and J are TRBV6-1 and TRBJ2-1; 8 bases line up with TRBD2. The germline V gene encodes CDR1 MNHNS and CDR2 SASEGT. The CDR3 has 15 residues. Unmatched junction bases numbered 5, after V lost 3 bases and J lost 4 bases. CDR3 nucleotide sequence: TGTGCCAGCAGTGAGTCAGCGGGAGAGTACAATGAGCAGTTCTTC. Its protein product is CASSESAGEYNEQFF.

CDR3 region: CASSVGYPLGTDTQYF. The CDR3 nucleotides read TGTGCCAGCAGCGTAGGGTATCCTTTAGGCACAGATACGCAGTATTTT. V usage is TRBV9 and J usage is TRBJ2-3; D is uncertain. This CDR3 contains 16 residues. CDR1 is SGDLS, CDR2 YYNGEE, per germline. V dropped 0 bases and J dropped 1 base, with 12 bases sitting between them.

Written as DNA, the CDR3 is TGTGCCAGCAGTTTGAGGGTTAGCAATCAGCCCCAGCATTTT. This gives the protein CASSLRVSNQPQHF. The genes are TRBV27 and TRBJ1-5; D gene uncertain. V lost 3 bases to trimming and J lost 0 bases, with 6 bases between them. This CDR3 spans 14 amino acids. Germline loops: CDR1 MNHEY, CDR2 SMNVEV (reference sequence).

The V and J genes are TRBV5-8 and TRBJ2-7; tentatively, D is TRBD1 (5 bases). Germline V gives CDR1 SGHTS, CDR2 YDEGEE. CDR3 length: 12 amino acids. V was trimmed by 7 bases and J by 5 bases, leaving 13 bases between them. This chain's CDR3 is CASWPDTDEQYF. For the CDR3, the DNA is TGTGCCAGCTGGCCGGACACTGACGAGCAGTACTTC.

The rearrangement links TRBV13 to TRBJ2-1; TRBD2 aligns across 13 bases. This CDR3 region has 20 residues. Germline assignment: CDR1 PRHDT and CDR2 FYEKMQ (reference sequence). Trimming at V came to 5 bases and at J to 4 bases, leaving 17 bases not matched to a gene. Here the CDR3 DNA reads TGTGCCAGCAGCCAGGCGGGAACTAGCGGGAGGGCCGGTCGTTACAATGAGCAGTTCTTC. This encodes CASSQAGTSGRAGRYNEQFF.

The CDR3 DNA is TGTGCCAGCAGCGCTGGGGGGGGGACGGGCTCTTACGAGCAGTACTTC. This translates into CASSAGGGTGSYEQYF. This sequence joins TRBV9 and TRBJ2-7; the match to TRBD2 covers 7 bases. The length of the CDR3 is 16 residues. In germline, CDR1 is SGDLS, CDR2 YYNGEE. V lost 3 bases to trimming and J lost 4 bases; unmatched junction nucleotides: 13.

The chain uses TRBV27 and TRBJ2-3, with 7 bases aligning to TRBD2. Germline V lookup: CDR1 MNHEY, CDR2 SMNVEV (reference sequence). The CDR3 sequence is 15 residues long. The ends lost 8 bases at V and 6 bases at J; junction bases unmatched: 14. This CDR3 reads CASVPAGGSRDTQYF. The CDR3 DNA follows: TGTGCCAGCGTCCCAGCGGGCGGGAGTAGGGATACGCAGTATTTT.

The chain links TRBV27 to TRBJ2-3, with TRBD2 matching over 14 bases. This CDR3 comprises 18 residues. Trimming took 3 bases from V and 1 from J; bases not matched to a gene: 6. In germline, CDR1 is MNHEY, CDR2 SMNVEV (reference sequence). DNA for the CDR3: TGTGCCAGCAGTTTGACTAGCGGGGGGGTGGGTGGCACAGATACGCAGTATTTT. This gives the protein CASSLTSGGVGGTDTQYF.

The rearrangement joins TRBV7-9 to TRBJ1-4, with D tentatively TRBD1 (5 bases). CDR3 length: 17 amino acids. The V end was cut by 4 bases, the J end by 3 bases, with 18 bases between. Germline CDR1 and CDR2: SEHNR and FQNEAQ (reference sequence). CDR3 loop: CASSSTPPQEANEKLFF. In DNA form, the CDR3 reads TGTGCCAGCAGCTCCACCCCCCCACAGGAAGCTAATGAAAAACTGTTTTTT.

The genes are TRBV10-3 and TRBJ1-6; 9 nucleotides match TRBD1. Trimming took 2 bases from V and 9 from J; bases not matched to a gene: 8. The CDR3 totals 16 residues. The germline gives CDR1 ENHRY, CDR2 SYGVKD. This CDR3 reads CAISEGTGGIGSPLHF. Written as DNA, the CDR3 is TGTGCCATCAGTGAGGGCACAGGGGGCATCGGTTCACCCCTCCACTTT.

The rearrangement joins TRBV19 to TRBJ2-1, with 7 bases matching TRBD1. V was clipped by 6 bases and J by 4 bases; unmatched bases: 12. The CDR3 runs 16 residues. Germline V lookup: CDR1 LNHDA, CDR2 SQIVND (reference sequence). The CDR3 DNA follows: TGTGCCAGTAGCCCCGTCGGACAGGTGGGATACAATGAGCAGTTCTTC. Encoded protein: CASSPVGQVGYNEQFF.

This clone was seen only once. The V gene is TRBV6-4, the J gene TRBJ2-3, with a possible D match to TRBD2 (5 bases). Trimming pared 4 bases from V and 0 bases from J, leaving 11 bases between. The CDR3 is made up of 15 amino acids. Looked up from germline, CDR1 is MRHNA and CDR2 is SNTAGT. This CDR3 is CASSVGAGSTDTQYF. The CDR3 nucleotides read TGTGCCAGCAGTGTGGGTGCGGGCAGCACAGATACGCAGTATTTT.

V and J are TRBV10-3 and TRBJ2-1; D gene uncertain. V gave up 6 bases and J gave up 5 bases, with 11 bases separating them. There are 13 residues in the CDR3. CDR1 and CDR2 from the germline V gene are ENHRY and SYGVKD. CDR3 bases: TGTGCCATCAGAGACTTGACCGACAATGAGCAGTTCTTC. It translates to CAIRDLTDNEQFF.

The chain links TRBV11-2 to TRBJ1-1, with no clear D. CDR1 is SGHAT, CDR2 FQNNGV, per germline. Deletions cut 5 bases from V and 2 bases from J, with 9 bases between. The CDR3 contains 13 residues. CDR3 DNA sequence: TGTGCCAGCAGCCCCACATATAACACTGAAGCTTTCTTT. Translating gives CASSPTYNTEAFF.

V gene TRBV19 combines with J gene TRBJ2-7; 9 bases match TRBD1. The V gene's germline CDR1 is LNHDA and CDR2 SQIVND (reference sequence). The CDR3 is 15 residues long. V shed 5 bases and J 4 bases; nucleotides not matched to a gene: 9. CDR3 nucleotides: TGTGCCAGTAGTCCTTCCGGGACAGGGCGATACGAGCAGTACTTC. It codes for CASSPSGTGRYEQYF.

J is TRBJ2-2 and V is TRBV7-8; TRBD1 matches at 7 bases. Per the germline V gene, CDR1 is SGHVS and CDR2 is FQNEAQ. Trimming at V came to 5 bases and at J to 5 bases, leaving 5 bases not matched to a gene. CDR3 size: 14 residues. DNA for the CDR3: TGTGCCAGCAGCGACGACAGGGAGACCGGGGAGCTGTTTTTT. It translates to CASSDDRETGELFF.

This chain links TRBV5-4 with TRBJ2-7; tentative D call: TRBD1 (5 bases). CDR1 is SGHNT and CDR2 is YYREEE in the germline V gene (reference sequence). Trimming stripped 3 bases from V and 6 bases from J, with 10 bases between. This CDR3 spans 12 amino acids. This CDR3 reads CASSSGQAEQYF. The CDR3 DNA reads as TGTGCCAGCAGCTCAGGACAAGCCGAGCAGTACTTC.

The J gene is TRBJ2-3, the V gene TRBV7-2, with D perhaps matching TRBD2 (6 bases). CDR3 size: 16 residues. V dropped 4 bases and J dropped 2 bases, with 16 bases sitting between them. The V gene's germline CDR1 is SGHTA and CDR2 FQGNSA. The CDR3 DNA reads TGTGCCAGCAGCTGGGTTCTAGCGAGAGTCACAGATACGCAGTATTTT. This translates into CASSWVLARVTDTQYF.

The rearrangement joins TRBV2 to TRBJ2-7; TRBD1 matches at 10 bases. This CDR3 region has 13 residues. The V gene's germline CDR1 is SNHLY and CDR2 FYNNEI. CDR3 region: CALRTGGSYEQYF. CDR3 bases: TGTGCTCTACGGACAGGGGGGTCCTACGAGCAGTACTTC.

The rearrangement links TRBV30 to TRBJ1-1; 7 bases are a match to TRBD1. Germline assignment: CDR1 GTSNPN and CDR2 SVGIG (reference sequence). This CDR3 spans 13 amino acids. V gave up 3 bases and J gave up 6 bases; unmatched junction bases: 7. For the CDR3, the DNA is TGTGCCTGGAGCGTTGTTCAGGGGGCTGAAGCTTTCTTT. Translation gives CAWSVVQGAEAFF.